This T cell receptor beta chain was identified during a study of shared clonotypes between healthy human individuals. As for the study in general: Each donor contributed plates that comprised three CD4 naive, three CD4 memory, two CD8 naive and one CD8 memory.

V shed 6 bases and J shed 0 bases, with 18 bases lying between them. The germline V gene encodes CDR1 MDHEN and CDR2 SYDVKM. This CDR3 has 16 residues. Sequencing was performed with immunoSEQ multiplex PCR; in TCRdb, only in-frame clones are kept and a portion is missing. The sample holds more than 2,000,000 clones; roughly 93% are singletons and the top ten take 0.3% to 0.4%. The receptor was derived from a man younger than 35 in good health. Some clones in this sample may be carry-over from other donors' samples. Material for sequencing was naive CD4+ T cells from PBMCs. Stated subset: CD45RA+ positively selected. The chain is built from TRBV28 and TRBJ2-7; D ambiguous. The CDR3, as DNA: TGTGCCAGCAGCGGGCAACTTCAGACCATCTCCTACGAGCAGTACTTC. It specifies CASSGQLQTISYEQYF.